The 21 T cell receptor beta chains below were found in one sample sequenced in a study of T cell changes during pregnancy in multiple sclerosis. TCRdb's copy holds only in-frame clones and misses some; the assay was immunoSEQ multiplex PCR. This table has approximately 64,000 clones, about 92% appearing once. Sample: peripheral blood, taken in the first trimester of pregnancy. The receptors come from a female donor with multiple sclerosis, enrolled in a pregnancy study.

The rearrangement joins TRBV27 to TRBJ1-1; unclear D gene. V was cut by 0 bases and J by 1 base, with 3 bases left in between. The CDR3 consists of 13 residues. The germline CDR1 and CDR2 sequences are MNHEY and SMNVEV (reference sequence). This CDR3 reads CASSLSRNTEAFF. CDR3 in DNA: TGTGCCAGCAGTTTATCGCGGAACACTGAAGCTTTCTTT.

CDR3 in amino acids: CASSQGTGGANVLTF. CDR3 DNA: TGTGCCAGCAGTCAGGGGACGGGGGGGGCCAACGTCCTGACTTTC. The V call is TRBV7-3, the J call TRBJ2-6, with D perhaps TRBD1 (6 bases). V was cut by 6 bases and J by 4 bases, with 13 bases left in between. CDR1 SGHTA and CDR2 FQGTGA come from the germline V gene. The CDR3 runs 15 residues.

This clone appeared once. The chain employs TRBV27 and TRBJ2-1; TRBD2 matches 8 bases. V gave up 6 bases and J gave up 8 bases; unmatched junction bases: 12. This CDR3 has 15 residues. Germline CDR1 is MNHEY and CDR2 is SMNVEV (reference sequence). CDR3 in DNA: TGTGCCAGCAGCAAACTAGCGGCTAGGGGGGATGAGCAGTTCTTC. Its protein is CASSKLAARGDEQFF.

The chain links TRBV28 to TRBJ2-7, with D unclear. Trimming took 5 bases from V and 3 from J, leaving 11 bases between them. This CDR3 contains 13 residues. From germline, CDR1 is MDHEN and CDR2 SYDVKM. The CDR3 nucleotides read TGTGCCAGCAGTCAGACAAGACGCTACGAGCAGTACTTC. Its translation: CASSQTRRYEQYF.

V gene TRBV28 combines with J gene TRBJ1-2, with D perhaps TRBD1 (6 bases). The germline gives CDR1 MDHEN, CDR2 SYDVKM. V gave up 6 bases and J gave up 8 bases, with 16 bases separating them. There are 13 residues in the CDR3. The CDR3 region has the DNA TGTGCCAGCAGCTTTGGGATTCAGGGGGGCTACACCTTC. This translates into CASSFGIQGGYTF.

The chain is built from TRBV27 and TRBJ2-3; tentatively, D is TRBD2 (5 bases). Trimming removed 4 bases from V and 3 bases from J, with 11 bases in between. The CDR3 covers 14 residues. CDR1 is MNHEY and CDR2 is SMNVEV in the germline V gene (reference sequence). CDR3 sequence (DNA): TGTGCCAGCAGTTCCCCCACTAGAACAGATACGCAGTATTTT. It translates to CASSSPTRTDTQYF.

The chain links TRBV6-5 to TRBJ2-7; 10 nucleotides agree with TRBD2. This CDR3 region has 14 residues. The trim removed 5 bases at V and 4 bases at J, leaving 5 bases unmatched. CDR1 is MNHEY, CDR2 SVGAGI, per germline. This CDR3 is CASSQTGLAYEQYF. CDR3 bases: TGTGCCAGCAGTCAAACGGGACTAGCGTACGAGCAGTACTTC.

The chain uses TRBV5-4 and TRBJ2-2; TRBD1 matches 11 bases. V lost 5 bases to trimming and J lost 7 bases; unmatched junction nucleotides: 4. The CDR3 sequence is 14 residues long. CDR1 is SGHNT and CDR2 is YYREEE in the germline V gene (reference sequence). CDR3 protein: CASRDRGPGGELFF. CDR3 bases: TGTGCCAGCAGGGACAGGGGGCCTGGCGGGGAGCTGTTTTTT. Combining the CDR3 with reference TRBV5-4 and TRBJ2-2 gives the whole variable domain ETGVTQSPTHLIKTRGQQVTLRCSSQSGHNTVSWYQQALGQGPQFIFQYYREEENGRGNFPPRFSGLQFPNYSSELNVNALELDDSALYLCASRDRGPGGELFFGEGSRLTVL.

V usage is TRBV7-9 and J usage is TRBJ1-2; a weak D match, TRBD1 (5 bases). The CDR3 sequence is 12 residues long. Germline CDR1 and CDR2: SEHNR and FQNEAQ (reference sequence). Trimming took 8 bases from V and 8 from J, leaving 15 bases between them. The CDR3, as DNA: TGTGCCAGCTGGGTCGGGGGAGGAGGCTACACCTTC. It translates to CASWVGGGGYTF.

The chain has TRBV9 and TRBJ2-7; TRBD1 might be the D (5 bases). Germline V gene lookup returns CDR1 SGDLS and CDR2 YYNGEE. The CDR3 is made up of 14 amino acids. Deletions cut 0 bases from V and 3 bases from J, with 10 bases between. The CDR3 is CASSVAVDSYEQYF. Written as DNA, the CDR3 is TGTGCCAGCAGCGTAGCGGTCGACAGCTACGAGCAGTACTTC.

The chain joins TRBV6-6 to TRBJ1-2; TRBD1 matches at 11 bases. The germline V gene has CDR1 MNHNY and CDR2 SVGAGI (reference sequence). The CDR3 has 14 residues. The V gene end was trimmed by 6 bases and the J gene end by 8 bases; junction bases not matched to a gene: 8. CDR3: CASRRGQGARGYTF. DNA of the CDR3: TGTGCCAGCAGGCGTGGACAGGGGGCAAGAGGCTACACCTTC.

The rearrangement links TRBV5-6 to TRBJ2-1; weak D call: TRBD2 (6 bases). This CDR3 is built from 17 residues. Germline V gene lookup returns CDR1 SGHDT and CDR2 YYEEEE. V lost 4 bases to trimming and J lost 0 bases, with 17 bases between them. CDR3 sequence (DNA): TGTGCCAGCAGCCCAATAGGGCGGGGAGGCTCCTACAATGAGCAGTTCTTC. Translated: CASSPIGRGGSYNEQFF.

V gene TRBV19 combines with J gene TRBJ2-7; perhaps TRBD1 as D (6 bases). V was cut by 10 bases and J by 1 base, with 14 bases left in between. From germline, CDR1 is LNHDA and CDR2 SQIVND (reference sequence). The CDR3 has 13 residues. DNA for the CDR3: TGTGCCACCAGAGGTACAGGGTCCTACGAGCAGTACTTC. This gives the protein CATRGTGSYEQYF.

The chain has TRBV5-1 and TRBJ1-2; TRBD1 agrees at 10 bases. This CDR3 has 15 amino acids. The trim removed 4 bases at V and 3 bases at J, leaving 6 bases unmatched. CDR1 is SGHRS, CDR2 YFSETQ, per germline. The CDR3 region is CASSPRDRGYYGYTF. CDR3 in DNA: TGCGCCAGCAGCCCCCGGGACAGGGGTTACTATGGCTACACCTTC.

The chain couples TRBV9 to TRBJ2-2; no firm D call. The ends were cut back, 0 bases at V and 3 bases at J, with 9 bases in the middle. Germline loops: CDR1 SGDLS, CDR2 YYNGEE. The CDR3 is 15 amino acids. The CDR3 sequence is CASSVGAIDTGELFF. DNA for the CDR3: TGTGCCAGCAGCGTAGGAGCCATCGACACCGGGGAGCTGTTTTTT. Complete variable domain (other parts from reference TRBV9 and TRBJ2-2): DSGVTQTPKHLITATGQRVTLRCSPRSGDLSVYWYQQSLDQGLQFLIQYYNGEERAKGNILERFSAQQFPDLHSELNLSSLELGDSALYFCASSVGAIDTGELFFGEGSRLTVL.

The V call is TRBV29-1, the J call TRBJ2-1, with D possibly being TRBD2 (7 bases). V was trimmed by 6 bases and J by 8 bases, leaving 20 bases between them. This CDR3 comprises 14 residues. Germline CDR1 is SQVTM and CDR2 is ANQGSEA. The DNA of the CDR3 is TGCAGCGTGGTGGAGGGGGGGGTCAACTATGAGCAGTTCTTC. It codes for CSVVEGGVNYEQFF.

The chain carries TRBV27 and TRBJ2-1, with 11 bases identical to TRBD2. CDR3 size: 15 residues. Trimming at V came to 6 bases and at J to 7 bases, leaving 8 bases not matched to a gene. In germline, CDR1 is MNHEY, CDR2 SMNVEV (reference sequence). The CDR3 protein is CASSVLAGGPNEQFF. In DNA, the CDR3 is TGTGCCAGCAGCGTTTTAGCGGGAGGGCCGAATGAGCAGTTCTTC.

This rearrangement joins TRBV6-5 to TRBJ2-1; D is unclear. V was clipped by 5 bases and J by 4 bases, with 15 bases between them. Germline CDR1 and CDR2: MNHEY and SVGAGI. The CDR3 has 15 amino acids. The CDR3 region has the DNA TGTGCCAGCAGTCAGAGACTGGCCGGATACAATGAGCAGTTCTTC. Translating gives CASSQRLAGYNEQFF.

The J gene is TRBJ2-1, the V gene TRBV14; TRBD2 matches 9 bases. CDR1 and CDR2 from the germline V gene are SGHDN and FVKESK. The CDR3 contains 16 residues. The trim removed 6 bases at V and 6 bases at J, leaving 12 bases unmatched. CDR3 in amino acids: CASSLTLAGDGNEQFF. The CDR3 DNA sequence: TGTGCCAGCAGTCTCACTTTAGCGGGAGATGGCAATGAGCAGTTCTTC.

J is TRBJ2-2 and V is TRBV5-1, with D perhaps TRBD2 (6 bases). V was pared by 2 bases and J by 4 bases, with 15 bases between. Germline V gene sequence: CDR1 SGHRS, CDR2 YFSETQ. This CDR3 contains 16 residues. Written as DNA, the CDR3 is TGCGCCAGCAGCTTAGACGGGAGTGTCTCCACCGGGGAGCTGTTTTTT. It specifies CASSLDGSVSTGELFF.

The rearrangement joins TRBV19 to TRBJ1-5; possibly TRBD1 for D (5 bases). The CDR3 length is 13 residues. The germline gives CDR1 LNHDA, CDR2 SQIVND (reference sequence). Trimming pared 5 bases from V and 6 bases from J, leaving 11 bases between. In DNA form, the CDR3 reads TGTGCCAGTAGTCAGGGTCTGAGTCAGCCCCAGCATTTT. It is translated as CASSQGLSQPQHF. The variable domain in full, with the rest retrieved from reference TRBV19 and TRBJ1-5, is DGGITQSPKYLFRKEGQNVTLSCEQNLNHDAMYWYRQDPGQGLRLIYYSQIVNDFQKGDIAEGYSVSREKKESFPLTVTSAQKNPTAFYLCASSQGLSQPQHFGDGTRLSIL.